The rows below give T cell receptor beta chains drawn from one sample of a study of molecular identifiers for immune sequencing clone quantification. TCRdb re-analysed the PCR reads in MiXCR, keeping a single row per CDR3 protein. The sample records more than 450,000 distinct CDR3 sequences, roughly 23% being singletons. Sequencing was performed on naive CD8+ T cells from blood, with Jurkat cell RNA spiked in. These receptors all stem from a human donor in good health. Some libraries in this study had Jurkat cell RNA spiked in. CDR3s leave out the opening cysteine and the closing phenylalanine or tryptophan. The order of the fields is CDR3 protein, V gene, clone size, D gene, J gene. A D gene is named only where the DNA matches it firmly. Expanded clones get a size class; other rows say once, few or many, or leave the size out.

CDR3: ATSDLGGSYNEQF
V: TRBV24-1
size: few
D: .
J: TRBJ2-1

CDR3: ASSSHIGGYDSGNTIY
V: TRBV13
size: few
D: .
J: TRBJ1-3

CDR3: SANPGRTSSYEQY
V: TRBV20-1
size: few
D: .
J: TRBJ2-7

CDR3: ASSLSSGNYGYT
V: TRBV5-3
size: .
D: .
J: TRBJ1-2

CDR3: ASSTTGYSNQPQH
V: TRBV27
size: many
D: .
J: TRBJ1-5

CDR3: AWREVTASSYVQY
V: TRBV30
size: .
D: .
J: TRBJ2-7

CDR3: AWTHPRQVSYEQY
V: TRBV30
size: few
D: .
J: TRBJ2-7

CDR3: SGQGQGPYNEQF
V: TRBV29-1
size: .
D: TRBD1
J: TRBJ2-1

CDR3: AISARALGDEQY
V: TRBV10-3
size: .
D: .
J: TRBJ2-7

CDR3: ASSYQGRMGSGNTEAF
V: TRBV6-6
size: many
D: .
J: TRBJ1-1

CDR3: ASSYVGDYNKQF
V: TRBV12-3/TRBV12-4
size: .
D: TRBD2
J: TRBJ2-1

CDR3: ASEREVPDTQY
V: TRBV6-6
size: many
D: TRBD2
J: TRBJ2-3

CDR3: ASSTDHIPSGGASTEAF
V: TRBV28
size: many
D: TRBD1
J: TRBJ1-1

CDR3: ASSLGQGEILAKSIQY
V: TRBV28
size: once
D: TRBD1
J: TRBJ2-4

CDR3: ASSQVSTGVYTYEQY
V: TRBV4-2
size: .
D: TRBD1
J: TRBJ2-7

CDR3: ATLERLHRF
V: TRBV5-6
size: few
D: .
J: TRBJ2-1

CDR3: ASSPTGLGEAF
V: TRBV12-3/TRBV12-4
size: many
D: .
J: TRBJ1-1

CDR3: ASSEEAGIQGTQY
V: TRBV6-1
size: .
D: TRBD2
J: TRBJ2-5

CDR3: ASRSRGPYEQY
V: TRBV27
size: few
D: TRBD1
J: TRBJ2-7

CDR3: ASSLGPRDYEQY
V: TRBV6-2/TRBV6-3
size: .
D: .
J: TRBJ2-7

CDR3: ASSGTGIYNEQL
V: TRBV5-3
size: .
D: TRBD1
J: TRBJ2-1

CDR3: ASSIGNSNQPQH
V: TRBV19
size: many
D: .
J: TRBJ1-5

CDR3: ASSQGTWSNQPQH
V: TRBV4-3
size: many
D: .
J: TRBJ1-5

CDR3: ASSPAAGGLSGNTIY
V: TRBV5-5
size: many
D: .
J: TRBJ1-3

CDR3: VSSPPGNYGYT
V: TRBV5-6
size: .
D: .
J: TRBJ1-2

CDR3: ASSQARGILYEQY
V: TRBV4-3
size: many
D: .
J: TRBJ2-7

CDR3: ASSLGRGPDTQY
V: TRBV12-3/TRBV12-4
size: many
D: TRBD1
J: TRBJ2-3

CDR3: ASWGGMNTEAF
V: TRBV5-5
size: .
D: .
J: TRBJ1-1

CDR3: ASSWGSGDRGAWNEQF
V: TRBV11-1
size: .
D: TRBD1
J: TRBJ2-1

CDR3: ASSSVGTDTQY
V: TRBV7-9
size: many
D: .
J: TRBJ2-3

CDR3: ASSQDAYRQIDYGYT
V: TRBV4-1
size: few
D: .
J: TRBJ1-2

CDR3: ASSQGRGQTNEKLF
V: TRBV4-1
size: .
D: .
J: TRBJ1-4

CDR3: ASSSFGQADTQY
V: TRBV9
size: few
D: TRBD1
J: TRBJ2-3

CDR3: ASSIVGSYEQY
V: TRBV19
size: few
D: .
J: TRBJ2-7

CDR3: ASSSTSNRALNTEAF
V: TRBV7-2
size: .
D: .
J: TRBJ1-1

CDR3: ASGPGTPEQY
V: TRBV12-3/TRBV12-4
size: .
D: .
J: TRBJ2-7

CDR3: SANNPGTGTLTSLAADVPT
V: TRBV20-1
size: .
D: TRBD1
J: TRBJ2-6

CDR3: VSSPHLPTQTTWREQY
V: TRBV18
size: .
D: .
J: TRBJ2-7

CDR3: ASSQGLPRGTDTQY
V: TRBV3-1
size: .
D: .
J: TRBJ2-3

CDR3: ASSRLGYDEQF
V: TRBV7-2
size: many
D: .
J: TRBJ2-1

CDR3: ASSLGLAGGGHEQF
V: TRBV12-3/TRBV12-4
size: .
D: TRBD2
J: TRBJ2-1

CDR3: ASSFGTGVPEAF
V: TRBV5-6
size: few
D: TRBD1
J: TRBJ1-1

CDR3: ASSHGRGYEQY
V: TRBV14
size: many
D: TRBD2
J: TRBJ2-7

CDR3: ASSFRPLGAGELF
V: TRBV28
size: few
D: .
J: TRBJ2-2

CDR3: ASSPPQGRANTGELF
V: TRBV11-2
size: .
D: .
J: TRBJ2-2

CDR3: ASSPNRGLIETQY
V: TRBV7-2
size: many
D: TRBD1
J: TRBJ2-5

CDR3: ASSQDPESNQPQH
V: TRBV4-2
size: many
D: .
J: TRBJ1-5

CDR3: ASRLGDYEQY
V: TRBV25-1
size: .
D: .
J: TRBJ2-7

CDR3: ASSQDSPAGTTGELF
V: TRBV4-3
size: .
D: TRBD2
J: TRBJ2-2

CDR3: ASSSRQGNPQH
V: TRBV4-3
size: few
D: TRBD1
J: TRBJ1-5

CDR3: ASTPGTGYEQY
V: TRBV19
size: .
D: TRBD1
J: TRBJ2-7

CDR3: ASSSTGFEKLF
V: TRBV7-8
size: few
D: TRBD1
J: TRBJ1-4

CDR3: ATSDLFGTESNEQF
V: TRBV24-1
size: .
D: TRBD1
J: TRBJ2-1

CDR3: VSSFDRGASGTEAF
V: TRBV28
size: .
D: TRBD1
J: TRBJ1-1

CDR3: SAEGEIPTYEQY
V: TRBV20-1
size: few
D: .
J: TRBJ2-7

CDR3: ASSYGTSGRNEQF
V: TRBV7-9
size: .
D: TRBD2
J: TRBJ2-1

CDR3: ASSQGQGSHTEAF
V: TRBV4-2
size: many
D: .
J: TRBJ1-1

CDR3: ASSQDGRSFVYEQY
V: TRBV4-3
size: many
D: .
J: TRBJ2-7